This TCR beta chain was found in a study of human T cells and chemical hapten exposure. About the research overall: For sensitization, 2% DPC was applied to an approximately 2 cm by approximately 2 cm patch of upper inner arm skin. Whole-study findings and limits: Expanded TCRs were compared with controls, and the expanded TCRs formed significantly more large CDR3 similarity clusters.

The time point here: patch test 1, 2 weeks after DPC sensitization. Documented treatment: therapeutic diphenylcyclopropenone sensitization with weekly scalp DPC. The starting material, unfractionated whole blood, was used for total RNA extraction. TCRdb reprocessed the RACE reads with MiXCR, giving one entry per CDR3 protein. Among about 380,000 distinct CDR3 sequences listed, approximately 4.4% were seen once. This clonotype was observed many times. Antigen unknown. Germline V gene lookup returns CDR1 SGHTA and CDR2 FQGNSA. The CDR3 has 17 amino acids. Trimming took off 3 bases at V and 0 bases at J, with 16 bases between the two ends.

V usage is TRBV7-2 and J usage is TRBJ2-3, with D unresolved. The sequencing here drew on whole blood, taken in connection with sensitization to the hapten diphenylcyclopropenone (DPC). The TCR sequence derives from a woman aged 50 to 60 with alopecia areata. Some clones in this sample may be carry-over from other donors' samples. CDR3 loop: CASSLVVLQYSTDTQYF. The CDR3 bases are TGTGCCAGCAGCTTGGTGGTTCTACAATATAGCACAGATACGCAGTATTTT.